Each of the 28 T cell receptor beta chains below was sequenced from the same sample in a study of cytomegalovirus exposure and HLA in healthy donors. The method was immunoSEQ multiplex PCR; TCRdb's version includes in-frame clones alone and lacks a portion of them. The sample holds 90,000 to 130,000 clones, around 95% seen once. Sequenced material: PBMCs. Receptor source: a woman between 18 and 29 years old in good health and CMV-seronegative.

The chain couples TRBV19 to TRBJ2-3, with TRBD2 identical over 8 bases. The CDR3 has 17 amino acids. The V gene's germline CDR1 is LNHDA and CDR2 SQIVND (reference sequence). V trimming: 0 bases; J trimming: 4 bases; junction bases outside the gene matches: 9. CDR3 DNA: TGTGCCAGTAGTATAGATCCCGGCGGGGGGAGATCAGATACGCAGTATTTT. Translating it yields CASSIDPGGGRSDTQYF.

V gene TRBV11-2 combines with J gene TRBJ2-7; D possibly corresponds to TRBD1 (5 bases). CDR1 is SGHAT and CDR2 is FQNNGV in the germline V gene. This CDR3 has 16 amino acids. Deletions cut 5 bases from V and 7 bases from J, with 24 bases between. CDR3 nucleotide sequence: TGTGCCAGCAGCCCCACCTCAGGTAGGTGGGGCGTGGAGCAGTACTTC. Translating gives CASSPTSGRWGVEQYF.

The chain combines TRBV6-5 with TRBJ1-4; 10 bases match TRBD1. The CDR3 loop spans 14 amino acids. Germline V lookup: CDR1 MNHEY, CDR2 SVGAGI. V trimming: 4 bases; J trimming: 7 bases; junction bases outside the gene matches: 3. The CDR3 protein is CASSWDRGSEKLFF. The DNA of the CDR3 is TGTGCCAGCAGTTGGGACAGGGGATCTGAAAAACTGTTTTTT.

V is TRBV15 and J is TRBJ1-3; D not resolved. The CDR3 totals 16 residues. V was shortened by 3 bases and J by 0 bases, with 12 bases between the two germline ends. Germline CDR1 LNHNV, CDR2 YYDKDF (reference sequence). CDR3 protein: CATSSAPGSSGNTIYF. CDR3 in DNA: TGTGCCACCAGCAGTGCGCCGGGGAGCTCTGGAAACACCATATATTTT.

The chain employs TRBV5-8 and TRBJ2-2; TRBD2 is a possible D gene (7 bases). CDR1 and CDR2 (germline): SGHTS, YDEGEE. This CDR3 is 15 amino acids long. Trimming removed 3 bases at V and 5 bases at J, with 14 bases between. DNA for the CDR3: TGTGCCAGCAGCTCGCGGCGGGGGCTTACCGGGGAGCTGTTTTTT. Translated, it gives CASSSRRGLTGELFF.

V is TRBV6-6 and J is TRBJ2-7; 7 bases align to TRBD1. This CDR3 is built from 14 residues. The ends lost 3 bases at V and 2 bases at J; junction bases unmatched: 4. Per germline, CDR1 MNHNY and CDR2 SVGAGI (reference sequence). CDR3 sequence: CASSYQGGPYEQYF. DNA of the CDR3: TGTGCCAGCAGTTATCAAGGGGGCCCCTACGAGCAGTACTTC.

This rearrangement joins TRBV6-6 to TRBJ2-7; 10 nucleotides align to TRBD1. CDR1 and CDR2 (germline): MNHNY, SVGAGI (reference sequence). The CDR3 has 15 amino acids. V lost 7 bases to trimming and J lost 5 bases; unmatched junction nucleotides: 11. CDR3 in DNA: TGTGCCAGCACTGGTGGGGACAGGGGTACCAACGAGCAGTACTTC. It translates to CASTGGDRGTNEQYF.

The V gene is TRBV28, the J gene TRBJ1-1; the match to TRBD1 covers 7 bases. CDR1 MDHEN and CDR2 SYDVKM come from the germline V gene. The junction had 8 bases not matched to a gene; V was cut back by 2 bases and J by 5 bases. CDR3 length equals 15 residues. CDR3 in DNA: TGTGCCAGCAGTTTACCCTTGACAGGGTTTACTGAAGCTTTCTTT. Amino acids: CASSLPLTGFTEAFF.

The chain recombines TRBV5-1 with TRBJ2-2, with 13 bases identical to TRBD2. Germline CDR1 and CDR2: SGHRS and YFSETQ. This CDR3 spans 17 amino acids. Trimming cost V 1 base and J 0 bases; bases outside gene matches: 0. CDR3 DNA sequence: TGCGCCAGCAGCTTGACTAGCGGGGGGGCGAACACCGGGGAGCTGTTTTTT. Residues: CASSLTSGGANTGELFF.

This clone was seen a single time. The chain joins TRBV7-3 to TRBJ1-1; no definite D call. CDR1 SGHTA and CDR2 FQGTGA come from the germline V gene. The CDR3 covers 14 residues. The germline V and J ends were trimmed by 2 bases and 0 bases, with 7 bases remaining between them. CDR3 nucleotide sequence: TGTGCCAGCAGCTTAGCAGGCCTGAACACTGAAGCTTTCTTT. The encoded protein is CASSLAGLNTEAFF.

The chain has TRBV9 and TRBJ1-2; D possibly corresponds to TRBD1 (6 bases). The length of the CDR3 is 14 residues. Germline CDR1 and CDR2: SGDLS and YYNGEE. The V gene lost 0 bases and the J gene lost 5 bases, with 11 bases spanning the gap. The CDR3 reads CASSVGSGDYGYTF. The DNA for the CDR3 is TGTGCCAGCAGCGTAGGGTCAGGGGATTATGGCTACACCTTC. Full variable domain (rest looked up from reference TRBV9 and TRBJ1-2): DSGVTQTPKHLITATGQRVTLRCSPRSGDLSVYWYQQSLDQGLQFLIQYYNGEERAKGNILERFSAQQFPDLHSELNLSSLELGDSALYFCASSVGSGDYGYTFGSGTRLTVV.

The chain employs TRBV5-8 and TRBJ2-3; the D is unclear. Germline CDR1 reads SGHTS; CDR2 reads YDEGEE. Trimming cost V 4 bases and J 3 bases, with 15 bases left between them. This CDR3 is built from 15 residues. CDR3 residues: CASSTTPSETDTQYF. CDR3 coding DNA: TGTGCCAGCAGCACCACGCCTAGTGAGACAGATACGCAGTATTTT.

The chain is built from TRBV28 and TRBJ2-2, with no clear D. The CDR3 has 16 residues. CDR1 and CDR2 from the germline V gene are MDHEN and SYDVKM. V lost 6 bases, J lost 0 bases, and 14 bases lay in between. The CDR3 bases are TGTGCCAGCAGCCAGTATTATGTTTCGAACACCGGGGAGCTGTTTTTT. This codes for CASSQYYVSNTGELFF.

The chain couples TRBV30 to TRBJ2-3, with TRBD2 identical over 13 bases. V lost 1 base, J lost 4 bases, and 8 bases stayed unmatched. The CDR3 extends over 17 amino acids. Germline V gene sequence: CDR1 GTSNPN, CDR2 SVGIG (reference sequence). CDR3 coding DNA: TGTGCCTGGAGTGGTCCGGGACTAGCGGGGCCCTCAGATACGCAGTATTTT. Amino acid sequence: CAWSGPGLAGPSDTQYF.

V gene TRBV14 combines with J gene TRBJ2-7; the D gene is possibly TRBD2 (5 bases). The V and J ends lost 3 bases and 6 bases respectively, with 12 bases between them. This CDR3 has 13 residues. The germline V gene encodes CDR1 SGHDN and CDR2 FVKESK. The CDR3 DNA reads as TGTGCCAGCAGCCAGCTTGAGGGTGGCGAGCAGTACTTC. Translating it yields CASSQLEGGEQYF.

This sequence joins TRBV4-1 and TRBJ2-7; TRBD1 aligns across 10 bases. This CDR3 region has 15 residues. J was trimmed by 2 bases and V by 2 bases; bases with no gene match: 3. In germline, CDR1 is MGHRA, CDR2 YSYEKL. The CDR3 loop reads CASSQPGQGTYEQYF. DNA for the CDR3: TGCGCCAGCAGCCAACCGGGACAGGGGACCTACGAGCAGTACTTC.

V gene TRBV18 combines with J gene TRBJ1-1; D not certain. This CDR3 is built from 15 residues. The germline V gene has CDR1 KGHSH and CDR2 LQKENI. V was shortened by 1 base and J by 1 base, with 10 bases between the two germline ends. The CDR3: CASSPRALENTEAFF. DNA of the CDR3: TGTGCCAGCTCACCACGGGCCTTAGAGAACACTGAAGCTTTCTTT.

The chain couples TRBV5-1 to TRBJ1-2; TRBD1 is a possible D gene (5 bases). CDR3 size: 13 residues. V lost 0 bases and J 8 bases, leaving 11 bases between the germline ends. Germline values: CDR1 SGHRS, CDR2 YFSETQ. DNA of the CDR3: TGCGCCAGCAGCTTGGATTTGGGGCGCGGCTACACCTTC. As protein: CASSLDLGRGYTF.

This clone was counted a few times. V usage is TRBV19 and J usage is TRBJ1-5, with 9 bases lining up with TRBD1. The CDR3 runs to 15 residues. CDR1 is LNHDA and CDR2 is SQIVND in the germline V gene (reference sequence). Germline trimming cut 9 bases from V and 4 bases from J; bases unmatched to any gene: 10. In nucleotides, the CDR3 is TGTGCCAGCAAGGAGGGGACAGGGAGGAATCAGCCCCAGCATTTT. Its protein product is CASKEGTGRNQPQHF.

This chain uses TRBV5-6 with TRBJ1-5, with 7 bases fitting TRBD1. Trimming cost V 4 bases and J 7 bases; bases outside gene matches: 11. Per the germline V gene, CDR1 is SGHDT and CDR2 is YYEEEE. There are 15 residues in the CDR3. The CDR3 spells CASSRRGMKGQPQHF. The DNA of the CDR3 is TGTGCCAGCAGCCGCAGGGGGATGAAAGGACAGCCCCAGCATTTT. The entire variable domain, with the rest obtained from reference TRBV5-6 and TRBJ1-5, is as follows: DAGVTQSPTHLIKTRGQQVTLRCSPKSGHDTVSWYQQALGQGPQFIFQYYEEEERQRGNFPDRFSGHQFPNYSSELNVNALLLGDSALYLCASSRRGMKGQPQHFGDGTRLSIL.

V gene TRBV28 combines with J gene TRBJ1-3; 10 bases match TRBD1. CDR3 length: 22 residues. With 3 bases clipped from V and 3 bases from J, the junction kept 23 bases outside the gene matches. Germline CDR1 is MDHEN and CDR2 is SYDVKM. The CDR3 spells CASSFPPTEGQGHFGGGNTIYF. CDR3 coding DNA: TGTGCCAGCAGTTTTCCCCCAACCGAGGGACAGGGGCACTTTGGAGGTGGAAACACCATATATTTT.

This rearrangement joins TRBV6-5 to TRBJ1-2; D possibly corresponds to TRBD1 (5 bases). The germline gives CDR1 MNHEY, CDR2 SVGAGI. Trimming pared 3 bases from V and 3 bases from J, leaving 11 bases between. There are 14 residues in the CDR3. This CDR3 reads CASSYFQGDYGYTF. For the CDR3, the DNA is TGTGCCAGCAGTTATTTCCAGGGTGACTATGGCTACACCTTC.

This rearrangement joins TRBV7-2 to TRBJ1-6; 7 bases map to TRBD1. Germline CDR1 SGHTA, CDR2 FQGNSA. This CDR3 spans 15 amino acids. Trimming removed 3 bases from V and 7 bases from J; junction bases left unmatched: 6. The CDR3 protein is CASSLATGNNSPLHF. As DNA, the CDR3 is TGTGCCAGCAGCTTGGCGACAGGGAACAATTCACCCCTCCACTTT.

The chain employs TRBV6-5 and TRBJ2-2; 12 bases map to TRBD2. J gave up 13 bases and V 2 bases, and 8 bases lay outside the gene matches. The CDR3 length is 15 residues. CDR1 and CDR2 (germline): MNHEY, SVGAGI. In DNA, the CDR3 is TGTGCCAGCAGTTACCAGACTAGCGGGGGCTTGGGGCTGTTTTTT. Translated: CASSYQTSGGLGLFF.

This chain connects TRBV7-2 to TRBJ2-3, with 7 bases lining up with TRBD1. Trimming at V came to 6 bases and at J to 4 bases, leaving 7 bases not matched to a gene. This CDR3 region has 14 residues. Germline CDR1 and CDR2: SGHTA and FQGNSA. CDR3 protein: CASSPGTDPDTQYF. Here the CDR3 DNA reads TGTGCCAGCAGTCCCGGGACAGATCCAGATACGCAGTATTTT.

Of note for this clone: Mismatch with germline at one junction end may stem from a read error. This rearrangement joins TRBV30 to TRBJ2-5; TRBD1 agrees at 7 bases. This CDR3 has 12 residues. Germline-derived CDR1 and CDR2 are GTSNPN and SVGIG (reference sequence). CDR3 DNA: TGTGCCTGGAGTAAGGGACAGTCGGGTAGGGACTTC. It codes for CAWSKGQSGRDF.

J is TRBJ2-7 and V is TRBV4-2, with 9 nucleotides matching TRBD1. The germline gives CDR1 LGHNA, CDR2 YNFKEQ. Unmatched junction bases numbered 3, after V lost 1 base and J lost 2 bases. This CDR3 spans 15 amino acids. The CDR3 DNA reads as TGTGCCAGCAGCCAAGTACAGGGGGCCCCCTACGAGCAGTACTTC. Its protein is CASSQVQGAPYEQYF.

V gene TRBV27 combines with J gene TRBJ2-7, with 10 bases matching TRBD2. The CDR3 is made up of 14 amino acids. Germline loops: CDR1 MNHEY, CDR2 SMNVEV (reference sequence). Trimming cost V 7 bases and J 1 base; bases outside gene matches: 4. CDR3 sequence reads: CASMQGLASYEQYF. The CDR3 bases are TGTGCCAGCATGCAGGGACTAGCGTCCTACGAGCAGTACTTC.